This TCR beta chain was retrieved from a study of shared clonotypes between healthy human individuals. In the study overall: Aged between 18 and 49, the donors were a couple of women and three men.

Unmatched junction bases numbered 5, after V lost 5 bases and J lost 5 bases. Germline-derived CDR1 and CDR2 are MDHEN and SYDVKM. The CDR3 spans 14 residues. Genomic DNA of each subset was evenly split across several immunoSEQ plates. Ten immunoSEQ deep assay plates were used to sequence the DNA of unsorted PBMCs. Generated by immunoSEQ multiplex PCR, the TCRdb table keeps only in-frame clones and is missing some. The data hold approximately 440,000 clones, with 70% to 80% observed a single time. The chain couples TRBV28 to TRBJ2-5, with TRBD2 matching 10 bases. This sequence was found in a woman aged 40 to 55 in good health. Some clones in this sample may be carry-over from other donors' samples. Material: PBMCs. In nucleotides, the CDR3 is TGTGCCAGCAGTCTACTAGCGGGGAGGGAGACCCAGTACTTC. Translation: CASSLLAGRETQYF. Looking up the rest from reference TRBV28 and TRBJ2-5 gives the full variable domain: DVKVTQSSRYLVKRTGEKVFLECVQDMDHENMFWYRQDPGLGLRLIYFSYDVKMKEKGDIPEGYSVSREKKERFSLILESASTNQTSMYLCASSLLAGRETQYFGPGTRLLVL.